This TCR beta chain was identified during a study of shared clonotypes between healthy human individuals. Regarding the study as a whole: Genetic and exposure-history diversity was limited by the few donors.

Per germline, CDR1 SGHRS and CDR2 YFSETQ. Trimming shortened V by 1 base and J by 1 base, and 15 bases separated the two germline ends. This CDR3 is 16 amino acids long. A note on this clone: Its target is unknown.

Splitting of each subset's genomic DNA was done evenly across several immunoSEQ plates. Assay: immunoSEQ multiplex PCR; the TCRdb copy retains only in-frame clones and omits some. Of a few million clones detected, just over 90% appear once; the ten largest clones hold 1.5% to 2%. CD45RO negativity and positive selection for CCR7 defined naive CD8 cells, a population that excluded terminally differentiated effector memory CD45RA+ cells. The donor population consisted of healthy HIV-negative adults with no recent acute infections or vaccinations. This TCR was recovered from a man aged 18 to 35 in good health. Some clones in this sample may be carry-over from other donors' samples. The chain carries TRBV5-1 and TRBJ2-7, with a tentative D call TRBD2 (6 bases). Material for sequencing was naive CD8+ T cells from PBMCs. CDR3: CASSLLAREISYEQYF. The CDR3 region has the DNA TGCGCCAGCAGCTTGTTAGCGCGGGAAATATCCTACGAGCAGTACTTC.